Below, 14 T cell receptor beta chains from the same sample are listed, as sequenced in a study of glioma-infiltrating T cells after dendritic cell vaccination (dated by TCRdb to about 2016). Libraries came from the immunoSEQ multiplex PCR assay. TCRdb provides this immuneACCESS table in a form limited to in-frame rearrangements. Some clones are lacking; in checked studies, under half of them reflect an unresolved V gene, and why the rest are absent is not known. In all, the sample holds some 99,000 clones, and around 80% of those were seen once. About 5% of the sample is held by the ten biggest clonotypes. This sample's time point label indicates: after dendritic cell vaccination, including at tumor progression/relapse. The sequencing used blood, collected after dendritic cell vaccination. The receptor set was obtained from a human donor with glioblastoma.

This chain uses TRBV18 with TRBJ1-2, with 7 bases identical to TRBD1. The germline CDR1 and CDR2 sequences are KGHSH and LQKENI. The CDR3 has 13 amino acids. V trimming: 3 bases; J trimming: 7 bases; junction bases outside the gene matches: 5. CDR3 nucleotide sequence: TGTGCCAGCTCACCTCTCCCAGGGGGTGGCTACACCTTC. It translates to CASSPLPGGGYTF.

The chain links TRBV5-1 to TRBJ1-1; no reliable D call. The CDR3 is 14 residues long. From germline, CDR1 is SGHRS and CDR2 YFSETQ. The ends were cut back, 1 base at V and 1 base at J, with 8 bases in the middle. The CDR3 nucleotides are TGCGCCAGCAGCTTGAATTATCGGAACACTGAAGCTTTCTTT. The encoded protein is CASSLNYRNTEAFF.

In nucleotides, the CDR3 is TGTGCCAGCAGCTTGACACAGGCGACGACCTACGAGCAGTACTTC. Amino acids: CASSLTQATTYEQYF. The chain is built from TRBV7-3 and TRBJ2-7; D is perhaps TRBD1 (5 bases). Trimming removed 3 bases at V and 2 bases at J, with 14 bases between. The CDR3 covers 15 residues. Germline V gives CDR1 SGHTA, CDR2 FQGTGA.

The J gene is TRBJ2-7, the V gene TRBV4-2; possibly TRBD2 for D (5 bases). The CDR3 loop spans 16 amino acids. Trimming removed 1 base from V and 4 bases from J, with 17 bases in between. CDR1 is LGHNA and CDR2 is YNFKEQ in the germline V gene. The DNA of the CDR3 is TGTGCCAGCAGCCAAGTTAAGCTAGCTTTTTTGTACGAGCAGTACTTC. This encodes CASSQVKLAFLYEQYF.

The rearrangement uses TRBV29-1 and TRBJ2-1; 9 bases map to TRBD2. Looked up from germline, CDR1 is SQVTM and CDR2 is ANQGSEA. V was pared by 0 bases and J by 7 bases, with 4 bases of the junction left unmatched. CDR3 size: 14 residues. The CDR3 is CSVEDPSGGNEQFF. CDR3 bases: TGCAGCGTTGAAGATCCCAGCGGGGGGAATGAGCAGTTCTTC.

This chain joins TRBV9 and TRBJ2-5; the D gene is possibly TRBD2 (6 bases). V lost 0 bases and J 4 bases, leaving 13 bases between the germline ends. The V gene's germline CDR1 is SGDLS and CDR2 YYNGEE. This CDR3 comprises 15 residues. The CDR3, as DNA: TGTGCCAGCAGCGTAGAGTGGGAGGCCACAGAGACCCAGTACTTC. Protein product: CASSVEWEATETQYF.

This chain connects TRBV5-1 to TRBJ1-2; 9 bases map to TRBD1. Germline V gives CDR1 SGHRS, CDR2 YFSETQ. CDR3 length equals 14 residues. With 1 base clipped from V and 8 bases from J, the junction kept 6 bases outside the gene matches. The CDR3, as DNA: TGCGCCAGCAGCTTGTCGACAGGGGGTGTAGGCTACACCTTC. Translating gives CASSLSTGGVGYTF.

The chain combines TRBV5-1 with TRBJ2-5; 7 bases map to TRBD2. The closer fit of TRBJ2-7 to the DNA end suggests the J call may be wrong. The CDR3 has 13 residues. Germline CDR1 and CDR2: SGHRS and YFSETQ. CDR3 nucleotide sequence: TGCGCCAGCAGCTCTGGGGCGGGGGACGAGCAGTACTTC. Amino acid sequence: CASSSGAGDEQYF.

Note on this clone: Other DNA sequences from this sample encode an identical CDR3 as well. The chain links TRBV5-1 to TRBJ1-1; TRBD1 is a possible D gene (5 bases). V shed 0 bases and J shed 1 base, with 7 bases lying between them. Germline assignment: CDR1 SGHRS and CDR2 YFSETQ. The CDR3 runs 14 residues. CDR3 in amino acids: CASSLGTGNTEAFF. As DNA, the CDR3 is TGCGCCAGCAGCTTGGGTACAGGGAACACTGAAGCTTTCTTT. The full variable domain, its missing parts supplied by reference TRBV5-1 and TRBJ1-1, is KAGVTQTPRYLIKTRGQQVTLSCSPISGHRSVSWYQQTPGQGLQFLFEYFSETQRNKGNFPGRFSGRQFSNSRSEMNVSTLELGDSALYLCASSLGTGNTEAFFGQGTRLTVV.

This chain connects TRBV11-2 to TRBJ1-2; D may be TRBD1 (5 bases). Germline lookup yields CDR1 SGHAT and CDR2 FQNNGV. The CDR3 covers 15 residues. V was cut by 5 bases and J by 5 bases, with 18 bases left in between. CDR3 DNA sequence: TGTGCCAGCAGCGCCCGGGGGGGGACTATTTATGGCTACACCTTC. This translates into CASSARGGTIYGYTF.

This clone was seen a single time. The chain has TRBV6-1 and TRBJ2-3, with D maybe TRBD2 (6 bases). Trimming removed 6 bases from V and 2 bases from J, with 9 bases in between. Germline loops: CDR1 MNHNS, CDR2 SASEGT. This CDR3 is built from 13 residues. Written as DNA, the CDR3 is TGTGCCAGCAGGGGACTCACCACAGATACGCAGTATTTT. Its translation: CASRGLTTDTQYF.

The genes are TRBV6-5 and TRBJ2-2; 8 nucleotides match TRBD2. Germline V lookup: CDR1 MNHEY, CDR2 SVGAGI. Trimming took 0 bases from V and 6 from J; bases not matched to a gene: 6. The CDR3 covers 16 residues. The CDR3 DNA reads as TGTGCCAGCAGTTACTCGTCGGGGGGGTTATCCGGGGAGCTGTTTTTT. Protein sequence: CASSYSSGGLSGELFF.

The rearrangement joins TRBV5-1 to TRBJ1-1, with D maybe TRBD1 (5 bases). This CDR3 is built from 14 residues. The V end was cut by 1 base, the J end by 1 base, with 8 bases between. Germline V gene sequence: CDR1 SGHRS, CDR2 YFSETQ. The CDR3 protein is CASSLRGQNTEAFF. The CDR3 nucleotides are TGCGCCAGCAGCTTGAGGGGCCAGAACACTGAAGCTTTCTTT.

The chain couples TRBV6-1 to TRBJ1-4; TRBD1 might be the D (5 bases). In germline, CDR1 is MNHNS, CDR2 SASEGT. This CDR3 has 17 residues. The V end lost 1 base, the J end lost 2 bases, and 14 bases lay between the germline ends. The CDR3 protein is CASSEVQGLSTNEKLFF. CDR3 nucleotides: TGTGCCAGCAGTGAAGTTCAGGGTTTGTCTACTAATGAAAAACTGTTTTTT.